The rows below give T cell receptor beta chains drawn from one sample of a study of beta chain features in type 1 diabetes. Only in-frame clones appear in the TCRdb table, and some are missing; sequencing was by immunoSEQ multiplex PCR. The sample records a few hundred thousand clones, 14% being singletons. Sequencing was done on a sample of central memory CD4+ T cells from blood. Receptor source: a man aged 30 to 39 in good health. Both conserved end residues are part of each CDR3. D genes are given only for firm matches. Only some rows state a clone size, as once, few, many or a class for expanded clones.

CASSAGTGQETQYF	TGTGCCAGCAGCGCCGGTACAGGACAAGAGACCCAGTACTTC	TRBV9	TRBJ2-5	few	NA
CAWSVDRSNSGNTIYF	TGTGCCTGGAGTGTCGACCGTAGCAACTCTGGAAACACCATATATTTT	TRBV30	TRBJ1-3	few	NA
CASSLVLAGGKTQYF	TGTGCCAGCAGCTTAGTTCTAGCGGGAGGAAAGACCCAGTACTTC	TRBV11-2	TRBJ2-5	NA	TRBD2
CASSIENTEAFF	TGTGCCAGCAGCATAGAGAACACTGAAGCTTTCTTT	TRBV7-9	TRBJ1-1	NA	NA
CASSFFGSGETQYF	TGTGCCAGCAGCTTCTTCGGGAGCGGGGAGACCCAGTACTTC	TRBV7-2	TRBJ2-5	NA	NA
CASTPGSNQPQHF	TGTGCCAGTACCCCCGGGAGCAATCAGCCCCAGCATTTT	TRBV19	TRBJ1-5	NA	NA
CASSQDSGTGNYGYTF	TGCGCCAGCAGCCAAGATTCGGGGACAGGGAACTATGGCTACACCTTC	TRBV4-3	TRBJ1-2	few	TRBD1
CASSQGLALNTGELFF	TGCGCCAGCAGCCAAGGGCTAGCGCTGAACACCGGGGAGCTGTTTTTT	TRBV4-1	TRBJ2-2	many	NA
CATRGNEQFF	TGCGCCACCAGGGGGAATGAGCAGTTCTTC	TRBV10-3	TRBJ2-1	NA	TRBD1
CASSLGSGGPSYEQYF	TGTGCCAGCAGCTTGGGGAGTGGGGGCCCTTCCTACGAGCAGTACTTC	TRBV5-4	TRBJ2-7	NA	NA
CASSFTGAYNEQFF	TGTGCCAGCAGCTTTACAGGAGCCTACAATGAGCAGTTCTTC	TRBV7-2	TRBJ2-1	NA	NA
CASSLSTGSNQPQHF	TGTGCCAGCAGCCTATCGACAGGGTCGAACCAGCCCCAGCATTTT	TRBV5-5	TRBJ1-5	NA	TRBD1
CASSFLRGDGNTIYF	TGTGCCAGCAGCTTTTTAAGAGGAGATGGAAACACCATATATTTT	TRBV11-2	TRBJ1-3	NA	NA
CASRTEQANEKLFF	TGTGCCAGTAGGACGGAACAGGCTAATGAAAAACTGTTTTTT	TRBV19	TRBJ1-4	NA	NA
CASSQEQGSGELFF	TGCGCCAGCAGCCAAGAACAGGGATCCGGGGAGCTGTTTTTT	TRBV4-3	TRBJ2-2	NA	NA
CASSQGSGRSEYTDTQYF	TGTGCCAGCAGCCAAGGGTCCGGGAGATCAGAGTACACAGATACGCAGTATTTT	TRBV4-2	TRBJ2-3	NA	NA
CASKARDTQYF	TGTGCCAGCAAGGCCAGGGATACGCAGTATTTT	TRBV9	TRBJ2-3	few	NA
CAISEGETQYF	TGTGCCATCAGTGAGGGGGAGACCCAGTACTTC	TRBV10-3	TRBJ2-5	many	NA
CASSLVRGGTGELFF	TGTGCCAGCAGCTTAGTACGGGGGGGCACCGGGGAGCTGTTTTTT	TRBV7-2	TRBJ2-2	NA	TRBD2
CASSLLGLDSDEQFF	TGTGCCAGCAGCTTACTCGGACTAGATAGTGATGAGCAGTTCTTC	TRBV11-3	TRBJ2-1	few	TRBD2
CASSAEEGFSPQHF	TGTGCCAGCAGCGCGGAGGAAGGTTTTAGTCCCCAGCATTTT	TRBV7-2	TRBJ1-5	NA	NA
CASSQAHNRGRTEAFF	TGCGCCAGCAGCCAGGCCCATAACAGGGGGCGCACTGAAGCTTTCTTT	TRBV4-1	TRBJ1-1	few	TRBD1
CASSTGGDVFDEQFF	TGTGCCAGCAGCACTGGCGGGGACGTTTTCGATGAGCAGTTCTTC	TRBV9	TRBJ2-1	many	NA
CASQVATNEKLFF	TGTGCCAGTCAGGTCGCAACTAATGAAAAACTGTTTTTT	TRBV6-1	TRBJ1-4	few	NA
CASSLDRQGEGTQYF	TGCGCCAGCAGCTTGGATCGACAGGGAGAAGGGACCCAGTACTTC	TRBV5-1	TRBJ2-5	NA	TRBD1
CASSFSGENGYTF	TGCGCCAGCAGCTTTTCAGGGGAGAATGGCTACACCTTC	TRBV5-1	TRBJ1-2	few	NA
CASSHTPTGETQYF	TGCGCCAGCAGCCACACCCCGACCGGAGAGACCCAGTACTTC	TRBV4-1	TRBJ2-5	few	NA
CASSLMGRTFYEQYF	TGTGCCAGCAGCTTAATGGGACGTACCTTCTACGAGCAGTACTTC	TRBV7-9	TRBJ2-7	few	NA
CASSFLGAGSTDTQYF	TGTGCCAGCAGCTTCCTGGGAGCGGGGAGCACAGATACGCAGTATTTT	TRBV5-6	TRBJ2-3	few	TRBD2
CASSISGQRGSSKSQHF	TGTGCCAGTAGTATATCGGGCCAGAGGGGTTCATCGAAGTCCCAGCATTTT	TRBV19	TRBJ1-5	once	NA
CASNSGFGWGGYTF	TGTGCCAGCAATTCGGGTTTTGGATGGGGTGGCTACACCTTC	TRBV6-5	TRBJ1-2	few	NA
CASSSNGLAGWGETQYF	TGTGCCAGCAGCTCAAATGGACTAGCGGGTTGGGGAGAGACCCAGTACTTC	TRBV7-2	TRBJ2-5	NA	TRBD2
CASSSSGLGDNEQFF	TGTGCCAGCAGCTCCAGCGGACTAGGAGACAATGAGCAGTTCTTC	TRBV7-2	TRBJ2-1	NA	TRBD2
CASSLVGSGANVLTF	TGTGCCAGCAGCTTGGTAGGGAGTGGGGCCAACGTCCTGACTTTC	TRBV5-4	TRBJ2-6	NA	NA
CASRGRDRTEAFF	TGTGCCAGCAGGGGCAGGGACCGCACTGAAGCTTTCTTT	TRBV25-1	TRBJ1-1	few	NA
CASSSTGVLAGELFF	TGTGCCAGCAGCTCGACAGGGGTTCTGGCCGGGGAGCTGTTTTTT	TRBV7-9	TRBJ2-2	few	TRBD1
CASSPQGLDYGYTF	TGTGCCAGCTCACCTCAGGGACTCGACTATGGCTACACCTTC	TRBV18	TRBJ1-2	many	NA
CASSIGTGRVWAGYTF	TGTGCCAGTAGTATAGGGACAGGGCGTGTATGGGCTGGCTACACCTTC	TRBV19	TRBJ1-2	few	TRBD1
CASSLEQGTYTDTQYF	TGTGCCAGCAGCTTAGAGCAGGGGACTTACACAGATACGCAGTATTTT	TRBV7-2	TRBJ2-3	NA	NA
CASSLLGGGYTF	TGCGCCAGCAGCTTGCTTGGCGGTGGCTACACCTTC	TRBV5-1	TRBJ1-2	NA	NA
CASSARDRAQETQYF	TGTGCCAGCAGCGCCCGGGACAGGGCTCAAGAGACCCAGTACTTC	TRBV7-9	TRBJ2-5	few	TRBD1
CASSPGNSPLHF	TGTGCCAGCAGCCCGGGAAATTCACCCCTCCACTTT	TRBV5-6	TRBJ1-6	NA	NA
CASSLFSTQETQYF	TGTGCCAGCAGCTTATTTAGTACCCAAGAGACCCAGTACTTC	TRBV7-2	TRBJ2-5	NA	NA
CAISEVSQGYGYTF	TGTGCCATCAGCGAGGTGAGCCAGGGCTATGGCTACACCTTC	TRBV10-3	TRBJ1-2	NA	NA
CASSYFGSGNTIYF	TGTGCCAGCAGTTACTTTGGATCTGGAAACACCATATATTTT	TRBV6-5	TRBJ1-3	NA	NA
CASSQLATNIQYF	TGTGCCAGCAGCCAACTAGCGACCAACATTCAGTACTTC	TRBV4-2	TRBJ2-4	few	NA
CASSQVGRGSFTDTQYF	TGCGCCAGCAGCCAAGTCGGTAGGGGGAGCTTCACAGATACGCAGTATTTT	TRBV4-1	TRBJ2-3	few	NA
CASSLVGPDTQYF	TGTGCCAGCAGCTTAGTTGGGCCAGATACGCAGTATTTT	TRBV7-2	TRBJ2-3	few	NA
CASSLDGKGYTF	TGTGCCAGCAGCTTAGACGGAAAAGGCTACACCTTC	TRBV11-3	TRBJ1-2	NA	NA
CASRLVRHHPGYTF	TGTGCAAGTCGCTTAGTCCGCCATCACCCGGGCTACACCTTC	TRBV12-2	TRBJ1-2	many	NA
CASSLTIGRDGYTF	TGTGCCAGCAGCCTCACTATTGGGCGAGATGGCTACACCTTC	TRBV9	TRBJ1-2	NA	NA
CASSYERTGNTIYF	TGTGCCAGCAGCTACGAAAGGACTGGAAACACCATATATTTT	TRBV6-5	TRBJ1-3	few	NA
CASSLSVGTYEQYF	TGTGCCAGCAGTTTATCCGTGGGAACCTACGAGCAGTACTTC	TRBV27	TRBJ2-7	NA	NA
CASSQVGLAGDTQYF	TGCGCCAGCAGCCAAGTAGGCCTAGCGGGAGATACGCAGTATTTT	TRBV4-1	TRBJ2-3	NA	TRBD2
CASSLRQGGLNYGYTF	TGTGCCAGCAGCTTGAGGCAGGGAGGGCTCAACTATGGCTACACCTTC	TRBV7-2	TRBJ1-2	NA	NA
CASSLTESSNEQFF	TGTGCCAGCAGCTTAACGGAGTCATCCAATGAGCAGTTCTTC	TRBV7-3	TRBJ2-1	many	NA
CASSPPGSETQYF	TGTGCCAGCAGCCCCCCAGGGTCAGAGACCCAGTACTTC	TRBV7-6	TRBJ2-5	NA	NA
CASSFSGLGTDTQYF	TGTGCCAGCAGCTTTTCAGGACTAGGCACAGATACGCAGTATTTT	TRBV11-2	TRBJ2-3	NA	TRBD2